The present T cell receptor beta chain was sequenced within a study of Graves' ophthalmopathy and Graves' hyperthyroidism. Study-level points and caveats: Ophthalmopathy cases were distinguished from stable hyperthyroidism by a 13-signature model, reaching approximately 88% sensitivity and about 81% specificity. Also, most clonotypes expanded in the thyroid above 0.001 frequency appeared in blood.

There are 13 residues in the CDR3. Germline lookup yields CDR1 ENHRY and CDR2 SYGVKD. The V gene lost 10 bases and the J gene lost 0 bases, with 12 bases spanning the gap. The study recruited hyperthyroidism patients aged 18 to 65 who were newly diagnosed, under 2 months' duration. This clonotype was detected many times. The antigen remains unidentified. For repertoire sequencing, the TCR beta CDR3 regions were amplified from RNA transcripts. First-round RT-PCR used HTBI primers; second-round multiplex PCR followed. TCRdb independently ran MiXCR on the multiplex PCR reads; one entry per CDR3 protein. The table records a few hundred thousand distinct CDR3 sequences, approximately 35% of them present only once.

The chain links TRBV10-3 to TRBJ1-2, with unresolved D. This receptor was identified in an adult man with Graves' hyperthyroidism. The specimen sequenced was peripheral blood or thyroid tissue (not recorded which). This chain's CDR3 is CATSDASNYGYTF. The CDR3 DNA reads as TGTGCCACATCGGACGCCTCTAACTATGGCTACACCTTC.